This entry lists 20 T cell receptor beta chains sequenced from one sample in a study of control samples from healthy donors and cancer patients. TCRdb keeps only in-frame clones here, not all; method: immunoSEQ multiplex PCR. The data contain some 170,000 clones, around 94% of them singletons. Material for sequencing was PBMCs. These receptors all come from a man aged 55 to 70 with colorectal cancer.

The chain employs TRBV24-1 and TRBJ2-2, with 7 bases lining up with TRBD1. Germline CDR1 and CDR2: KGHDR and SFDVKD. The CDR3 has 15 amino acids. The ends lost 3 bases at V and 3 bases at J; junction bases unmatched: 3. CDR3 region: CATSDPDRDTGELFF. The CDR3 nucleotides read TGTGCCACCAGTGATCCCGACAGGGACACCGGGGAGCTGTTTTTT.

The chain links TRBV7-9 to TRBJ2-3; D remains unclear. This CDR3 has 16 residues. Trimming shortened V by 0 bases and J by 0 bases, and 10 bases separated the two germline ends. The V gene's germline CDR1 is SEHNR and CDR2 FQNEAQ (reference sequence). In DNA form, the CDR3 reads TGTGCCAGCAGCTTAGCTGAACAGCCCAGCACAGATACGCAGTATTTT. It codes for CASSLAEQPSTDTQYF.

The chain combines TRBV24-1 with TRBJ2-6; possibly TRBD1 for D (7 bases). Trimming pared 3 bases from V and 2 bases from J, leaving 19 bases between. Germline CDR1 KGHDR, CDR2 SFDVKD. This CDR3 region has 19 residues. The CDR3 loop reads CATSDAEEGAGTGANVLTF. DNA for the CDR3: TGTGCCACCAGTGATGCCGAGGAGGGGGCGGGGACTGGGGCCAACGTCCTGACTTTC.

This chain joins TRBV4-3 and TRBJ1-2; 8 positions agree with TRBD1. The germline V gene encodes CDR1 LGHNA and CDR2 YSLEER. V shed 0 bases and J 8 bases; nucleotides not matched to a gene: 14. The CDR3 extends over 17 amino acids. The CDR3 here is CASSQDQRTGQGRGYTF. For the CDR3, the DNA is TGCGCCAGCAGCCAAGACCAACGAACCGGACAGGGACGAGGCTACACCTTC.

This CDR3 reads CASSLGIYEQYF. In DNA form, the CDR3 reads TGCGCCAGCAGCCTGGGTATCTACGAGCAGTACTTC. The gene calls are TRBV5-1 and TRBJ2-7; D is unclear. V lost 4 bases, J lost 3 bases, and 8 bases lay in between. This CDR3 is built from 12 residues. Looked up from germline, CDR1 is SGHRS and CDR2 is YFSETQ.

The CDR3 DNA sequence: TGTGCCACCAGTGATCGACAGGGGGACACAGATACGCAGTATTTT. It yields the protein CATSDRQGDTDTQYF. The chain recombines TRBV24-1 with TRBJ2-3; the match to TRBD1 covers 9 bases. CDR1 is KGHDR, CDR2 SFDVKD, per germline. The CDR3 covers 15 residues. Trimming took 3 bases from V and 2 from J; bases not matched to a gene: 2.

The chain is built from TRBV11-2 and TRBJ2-5, with D tentatively TRBD1 (6 bases). The germline V gene encodes CDR1 SGHAT and CDR2 FQNNGV. Deletions cut 5 bases from V and 4 bases from J, with 17 bases between. This CDR3 has 15 residues. The CDR3 DNA sequence: TGTGCCAGCAGCACCAACAGGGAAGGAGGAGAGACCCAGTACTTC. This codes for CASSTNREGGETQYF.

The chain links TRBV5-1 to TRBJ1-6; D remains ambiguous. The length of the CDR3 is 17 residues. Germline V CDR1 and CDR2: SGHRS, YFSETQ. V shed 0 bases and J shed 2 bases, with 12 bases lying between them. This CDR3 is CASSLAAQITYNSPLHF. In DNA form, the CDR3 reads TGCGCCAGCAGCTTGGCCGCACAGATAACCTATAATTCACCCCTCCACTTT.

The chain uses TRBV5-6 and TRBJ1-2; 7 nucleotides align to TRBD1. The CDR3 is made up of 13 amino acids. Germline loops: CDR1 SGHDT, CDR2 YYEEEE. V shed 4 bases, J shed 2 bases, and the junction held 2 bases outside the gene matches. The CDR3: CASSGTANYGYTF. As DNA, the CDR3 is TGTGCCAGCAGCGGGACAGCAAACTATGGCTACACCTTC.

The genes are TRBV7-6 and TRBJ2-1; 8 bases fit TRBD1. The junction had 9 bases not matched to a gene; V was cut back by 1 base and J by 4 bases. CDR3 length: 17 amino acids. Germline V gene lookup returns CDR1 SGHVS and CDR2 FNYEAQ. The CDR3 sequence is CASSLGRTGTGYNEQFF. The DNA of the CDR3 is TGTGCCAGCAGCTTAGGGCGGACAGGGACAGGTTACAATGAGCAGTTCTTC.

This clone has a single count. The chain uses TRBV6-6 and TRBJ1-2; a possible D gene is TRBD1 (5 bases). The CDR3 length is 13 residues. Germline values: CDR1 MNHNY, CDR2 SVGAGI (reference sequence). V lost 6 bases, J lost 4 bases, and 12 bases lay in between. The CDR3 reads CASSSIGAYGYTF. The CDR3 DNA reads as TGTGCCAGCAGCTCAATTGGGGCCTATGGCTACACCTTC.

Only one count was recorded for this clone. CDR3 bases: TGTGCCAGCAGCCGTGACAGGGTTTCGCTGTCTAATGAAAAACTGTTTTTT. Its translation: CASSRDRVSLSNEKLFF. The chain joins TRBV3-1 (or the pseudogene TRBV3-2) to TRBJ1-4; TRBD1 matches at 7 bases. With 4 bases clipped from V and 3 bases from J, the junction kept 11 bases outside the gene matches. CDR1 is LGHDT and CDR2 is YNNKEL in the germline V gene (reference sequence). The CDR3 runs 17 residues.

The chain combines TRBV7-9 with TRBJ2-5; possibly TRBD2 for D (6 bases). V was trimmed by 5 bases and J by 4 bases, leaving 23 bases between them. The germline V gene encodes CDR1 SEHNR and CDR2 FQNEAQ (reference sequence). This CDR3 is built from 17 residues. CDR3 DNA sequence: TGTGCCAGCAGCAAGGTTTTGGAGCGGGTAATGGGAGAGACCCAGTACTTC. Translated, it gives CASSKVLERVMGETQYF.

In this sample, this clone turned up once. The chain employs TRBV10-3 and TRBJ2-7; unclear D gene. V lost 3 bases and J lost 4, with 1 base in between. The CDR3 sequence is 10 residues long. Germline V gene lookup returns CDR1 ENHRY and CDR2 SYGVKD. As DNA, the CDR3 is TGTGCCATCAGTGAATACGAGCAGTACTTC. Translation gives CAISEYEQYF.

The chain carries TRBV6-1 and TRBJ2-1, with D possibly TRBD2 on 6 matching bases. Germline V CDR1 and CDR2: MNHNS, SASEGT. V dropped 2 bases and J dropped 2 bases, with 10 bases sitting between them. The CDR3 consists of 15 residues. In DNA form, the CDR3 reads TGTGCCAGCAGTGAACACGCGGGGCCCTACAATGAGCAGTTCTTC. Translation gives CASSEHAGPYNEQFF.

This chain uses TRBV30 with TRBJ1-2; D perhaps matches TRBD1 (6 bases). V was trimmed by 2 bases and J by 5 bases, leaving 15 bases between them. The CDR3 spans 14 residues. Looked up from germline, CDR1 is GTSNPN and CDR2 is SVGIG (reference sequence). CDR3 sequence reads: CAWSLPGVKYGYTF. CDR3 nucleotides: TGTGCCTGGAGTCTCCCAGGGGTAAAATATGGCTACACCTTC.

The chain combines TRBV5-6 with TRBJ2-6; D is uncertain. V lost 0 bases and J 4 bases, leaving 11 bases between the germline ends. CDR1 SGHDT and CDR2 YYEEEE come from the germline V gene. There are 16 residues in the CDR3. The CDR3 sequence is CASSLVGGTGANVLTF. CDR3 sequence (DNA): TGTGCCAGCAGCTTGGTGGGTGGAACGGGGGCCAACGTCCTGACTTTC.

This clone has just one count. This sequence joins TRBV5-1 and TRBJ1-1; D not certain. This CDR3 has 13 amino acids. The germline CDR1 and CDR2 sequences are SGHRS and YFSETQ. V lost 4 bases and J lost 5, with 12 bases in between. The CDR3, as DNA: TGCGCCAGCAGCCCCCTGGTGAGTACTGAAGCTTTCTTT. The encoded protein is CASSPLVSTEAFF.

The chain links TRBV7-8 to TRBJ2-2; D might be TRBD2 (6 bases). The CDR3 has 14 amino acids. V was trimmed by 1 base and J by 10 bases, leaving 13 bases between them. The germline CDR1 and CDR2 sequences are SGHVS and FQNEAQ. The CDR3 sequence is CASSLVGGIEELFF. The CDR3 nucleotides read TGTGCCAGCAGCTTAGTGGGGGGAATTGAGGAGCTGTTTTTT.

The chain links TRBV5-5 to TRBJ1-5; D unclear. CDR3 length: 14 residues. With 4 bases removed from V and 1 base from J, the gap between germline ends came to 9 bases. Per germline, CDR1 SGHKS and CDR2 YYEKEE (reference sequence). DNA of the CDR3: TGTGCCAGCAGCCCCATAATAAGCAATCAGCCCCAGCATTTT. Translating it yields CASSPIISNQPQHF.